A single T cell receptor (beta chain) is shown here with its context. This sample is part of a study of blood T cell repertoires in COVID-19. Background on the study: Nucleic acid was either cDNA or gDNA, and it came from T cells, B-cell-depleted T cells, or PBMCs.

Using immunoSEQ multiplex PCR, the repertoire was profiled, and TCRdb retains in-frame clones only, with some absent. This sample has tens of thousands of clones, with approximately 83% found just once. Trimming took off 5 bases at V and 12 bases at J, with 11 bases between the two ends. The CDR3 is 11 residues long. Looked up from germline, CDR1 is SEHNR and CDR2 is FQNEAQ (reference sequence). The sequenced sample consisted of peripheral blood. The chain recombines TRBV7-9 with TRBJ2-1; D may be TRBD1 (6 bases). This clonotype originated in a man in his forties with acute or convalescent COVID-19. The CDR3 DNA sequence: TGTGCCAGCAGCATTAACAGGGTGCAGTTCTTC. This sequence encodes CASSINRVQFF.